A selection of T cell receptor beta chains follows, all from one sample in a study of shared clonotypes between healthy human individuals. Data came from immunoSEQ multiplex PCR; TCRdb stores just in-frame clones and leaves some out. The sample lists roughly 220,000 clones, 50% to 80% occurring once. Sequenced input: memory CD4+ T cells sorted from blood. These receptors were obtained from a man younger than 45 in good health. Each CDR3 is given with its conserved first and last residue. The order of the fields is clone size, J gene, D gene, V gene, CDR3 protein, CDR3 DNA. A D gene is named only where the DNA matches it firmly. Clone size is stated in some rows and not others, as once, few, many or a class when expanded.

>few|TRBJ2-7|.|TRBV14
CASSQGQPYEQYF
TGTGCCAGCAGCCAAGGACAACCATACGAGCAGTACTTC
>.|TRBJ2-2|.|TRBV7-8
CASSLVPSQGGELFF
TGTGCCAGCAGCTTAGTTCCTAGCCAGGGCGGGGAGCTGTTTTTT
>once|TRBJ2-5|TRBD2|TRBV7-2
CASSLVSSGSPPGKTQYF
TGTGCCAGCAGCTTAGTGTCTAGCGGGAGTCCCCCTGGAAAGACCCAGTACTTC
>once|TRBJ1-4|.|TRBV4-2
CASSQDRGGARKLFF
TGTGCCAGCAGCCAAGATCGTGGCGGGGCCAGAAAACTGTTTTTT
>.|TRBJ2-7|.|TRBV6-1
CASSDLYYEQYF
TGTGCCAGCAGTGACCTATACTACGAGCAGTACTTC
>once|TRBJ2-3|TRBD2|TRBV29-1
CSLKGSGRAPDTQYF
TGCAGCCTCAAAGGTAGCGGGAGGGCCCCCGATACGCAGTATTTT
>.|TRBJ2-3|.|TRBV11-2
CASSIENTDTQYF
TGTGCCAGCAGCATCGAAAACACAGATACGCAGTATTTT
>.|TRBJ2-7|TRBD2|TRBV10-1
CASNLLAGAGYEQYF
TGCGCCAGCAACCTCCTAGCGGGAGCAGGCTACGAGCAGTACTTC
>.|TRBJ1-1|.|TRBV7-2
CASSLNIETEAFF
TGTGCCAGCAGCTTAAATATAGAGACTGAAGCTTTCTTT
>.|TRBJ2-1|TRBD2|TRBV5-1
CASSLWPSGGPGNEQFF
TGCGCCAGCAGCTTGTGGCCTAGCGGGGGGCCGGGCAATGAGCAGTTCTTC
>.|TRBJ1-5|.|TRBV27
CASSLRGGPQHF
TGTGCCAGCAGTTTAAGAGGTGGGCCCCAGCATTTT
>.|TRBJ1-2|TRBD1|TRBV28
CASSLFEYRDRGLRGYTF
TGTGCCAGCAGTTTATTCGAATACCGGGACAGGGGCTTGAGGGGCTACACCTTC
>.|TRBJ1-1|.|TRBV19
CASSIGTVGEAFF
TGTGCCAGTAGTATAGGGACCGTTGGTGAAGCTTTCTTT
>.|TRBJ2-2|TRBD1|TRBV5-4
CASSNRGMDTGELFF
TGTGCCAGCAGCAACAGGGGAATGGACACCGGGGAGCTGTTTTTT
>.|TRBJ2-7|.|TRBV6-1
CASRHPSYEQYF
TGTGCCAGCCGACACCCCTCCTACGAGCAGTACTTC
>.|TRBJ2-1|.|TRBV19
CASSNRAQSLANEQFF
TGTGCCAGTAGTAACCGGGCACAGAGTCTAGCCAATGAGCAGTTCTTC
>once|TRBJ2-1|TRBD2|TRBV10-1
CASSESRGGSVNEQFF
TGCGCCAGCAGTGAGTCTCGGGGCGGGAGTGTTAATGAGCAGTTCTTC
>.|TRBJ2-3|.|TRBV5-1
CASSDPETGADTQYF
TGCGCCAGCAGCGACCCGGAGACGGGTGCAGATACGCAGTATTTT
>.|TRBJ2-1|TRBD2|TRBV27
CASSPRVAGGYNEQFF
TGTGCCAGCAGTCCTCGTGTAGCGGGGGGGTACAATGAGCAGTTCTTC
>.|TRBJ1-5|TRBD1|TRBV7-2
CASSPQGDIGQPQHF
TGTGCCAGCAGCCCACAGGGGGATATTGGTCAGCCCCAGCATTTT
>.|TRBJ2-4|TRBD2|TRBV19
CASKQRDWGKNIQYF
TGTGCCAGTAAACAGCGGGATTGGGGCAAAAACATTCAGTACTTC
>.|TRBJ1-5|.|TRBV10-3
CAISEGTASNQPQHF
TGTGCCATCAGTGAAGGTACCGCTAGCAATCAGCCCCAGCATTTT